These 26 T cell receptor beta chains were all obtained from the same sample, sequenced in a study of blood T cell repertoires in COVID-19 (dated by TCRdb to about 2020). Receptor libraries were prepared by the immunoSEQ multiplex PCR assay. In its TCRdb copy, this immuneACCESS table keeps in-frame sequences only and misses some clones. Where compared with another copy, unresolved V genes explain less than half of these, and the others have no known cause. Counted in this sample were some 180,000 clones; roughly 90% of them appeared once. In total, the top ten clones hold 20% to 25% of the sample. Material for sequencing was peripheral blood. The source is a man between 65 and 85 years old with active or convalescent COVID-19.

This clone was detected once. This chain links TRBV20-1 with TRBJ1-5; D gene ambiguous. The V end lost 3 bases, the J end lost 5 bases, and 14 bases lay between the germline ends. The V gene's germline CDR1 is DFQATT and CDR2 SNEGSKA (reference sequence). CDR3 length: 14 residues. The CDR3 bases are TGCAGTGCTAGTCGTCAGGCTGTGGATCAGCCCCAGCATTTT. This translates into CSASRQAVDQPQHF.

The chain carries TRBV5-1 and TRBJ2-7; 7 nucleotides align to TRBD2. The V segment lost 1 base and the J segment 1 base; nucleotides outside the gene matches: 8. The CDR3 is made up of 16 amino acids. Germline assignment: CDR1 SGHRS and CDR2 YFSETQ. The CDR3 DNA is TGCGCCAGCAGCTTGTCCCCTAGCGGCGTTTCCTACGAGCAGTACTTC. Its protein product is CASSLSPSGVSYEQYF.

The chain couples TRBV7-2 to TRBJ1-2, with no clear D. The V end lost 2 bases, the J end lost 8 bases, and 12 bases lay between the germline ends. Germline lookup yields CDR1 SGHTA and CDR2 FQGNSA. This CDR3 spans 13 amino acids. This CDR3 reads CASSLLAAGGYTF. The CDR3 bases are TGTGCCAGCAGCTTACTGGCCGCGGGGGGCTACACCTTC.

This clone has a handful of counts. The rearrangement joins TRBV3-1 (or the pseudogene TRBV3-2) to TRBJ2-3; 10 bases are shared with TRBD2. The germline V gene has CDR1 LGHDT and CDR2 YNNKEL (reference sequence). The CDR3 spans 24 residues. After removal of 3 bases from V and 2 bases from J, the junction contained 29 bases not matched to a gene. CDR3 region: CASSHSLRASGSPRRKPITDTQYF. The CDR3 DNA follows: TGTGCCAGCAGCCATTCTTTACGGGCTAGCGGGAGTCCGAGGCGAAAACCGATCACAGATACGCAGTATTTT.

This clone was counted once. The genes are TRBV24-1 and TRBJ2-5, with D possibly matching TRBD2 (5 bases). The CDR3 runs to 13 residues. Trimming left V 1 base short and J 4 bases short, with 6 bases between. Germline CDR1 reads KGHDR; CDR2 reads SFDVKD. For the CDR3, the DNA is TGTGCCACCAGTGATTTCGCGGGAGAGACCCAGTACTTC. Its protein product is CATSDFAGETQYF.

This rearrangement joins TRBV27 to TRBJ1-1, with 7 positions matching TRBD1. The V and J ends lost 7 bases and 3 bases, in that order; junction bases with no gene match: 11. The germline gives CDR1 MNHEY, CDR2 SMNVEV (reference sequence). The CDR3 extends over 15 amino acids. As DNA, the CDR3 is TGTGCCAGCAATAGACAGGGCCCGGGGTACACTGAAGCTTTCTTT. This sequence encodes CASNRQGPGYTEAFF.

The rearrangement links TRBV18 to TRBJ2-3; TRBD1 is a possible D gene (6 bases). CDR3 length: 16 amino acids. V gave up 5 bases and J gave up 3 bases, with 18 bases separating them. CDR1 KGHSH and CDR2 LQKENI come from the germline V gene. CDR3 residues: CASSGWDTRGTDTQYF. In DNA, the CDR3 is TGTGCCAGCTCAGGATGGGACACCCGAGGGACAGATACGCAGTATTTT.

The chain recombines TRBV19 with TRBJ1-1; D is possibly TRBD1 (5 bases). CDR3 length: 14 residues. In germline, CDR1 is LNHDA, CDR2 SQIVND (reference sequence). V shed 6 bases and J shed 5 bases, with 16 bases lying between them. CDR3: CASRGRAGRTEAFF. DNA of the CDR3: TGTGCCAGTAGGGGACGAGCGGGGCGGACTGAAGCTTTCTTT.

The chain is built from TRBV4-3 and TRBJ2-3; tentative D call: TRBD1 (5 bases). Germline V CDR1 and CDR2: LGHNA, YSLEER. This CDR3 has 16 residues. The V gene lost 4 bases and the J gene lost 3 bases, with 17 bases spanning the gap. DNA for the CDR3: TGCGCCAGCAGCCTGACAGCTACCTGGGGTACAGATACGCAGTATTTT. Amino acids: CASSLTATWGTDTQYF.

This chain joins TRBV7-2 and TRBJ2-2, with TRBD2 matching 13 bases. J gave up 4 bases and V 1 base, and 9 bases lay outside the gene matches. Germline CDR1 SGHTA, CDR2 FQGNSA. CDR3 length equals 19 residues. CDR3 residues: CASSLVRTSGRSGTGELFF. The CDR3, as DNA: TGTGCCAGCAGCTTAGTTAGGACTAGCGGGAGATCTGGCACCGGGGAGCTGTTTTTT. Drawing the rest from reference TRBV7-2 and TRBJ2-2, the complete variable domain is GAGVSQSPSNKVTEKGKDVELRCDPISGHTALYWYRQSLGQGLEFLIYFQGNSAPDKSGLPSDRFSAERTGGSVSTLTIQRTQQEDSAVYLCASSLVRTSGRSGTGELFFGEGSRLTVL.

This clone was found once. This chain joins TRBV29-1 and TRBJ2-4; 7 bases align to TRBD2. Germline V gene data show CDR1 as SQVTM and CDR2 as ANQGSEA. Trimming cost V 3 bases and J 2 bases; bases outside gene matches: 13. The CDR3 sequence is 17 residues long. The CDR3 spells CSVERMGGKGTKNIQYF. The CDR3 DNA sequence: TGCAGCGTTGAGCGGATGGGGGGGAAAGGGACCAAAAACATTCAGTACTTC. Based on the CDR3 plus reference TRBV29-1 and TRBJ2-4, the full variable domain is SAVISQKPSRDICQRGTSLTIQCQVDSQVTMMFWYRQQPGQSLTLIATANQGSEATYESGFVIDKFPISRPNLTFSTLTVSNMSPEDSSIYLCSVERMGGKGTKNIQYFGAGTRLSVL.

V is TRBV2 and J is TRBJ1-2, with no clear D. From germline, CDR1 is SNHLY and CDR2 FYNNEI. This CDR3 is 14 amino acids long. V lost 6 bases and J lost 2, with 13 bases in between. This chain's CDR3 is CASSPANFNYGYTF. For the CDR3, the DNA is TGTGCCAGCAGCCCCGCTAATTTCAACTATGGCTACACCTTC.

V is TRBV6-5 and J is TRBJ1-4; D remains unclear. This CDR3 spans 14 amino acids. The V gene's germline CDR1 is MNHEY and CDR2 SVGAGI. As DNA, the CDR3 is TGTGGGGCGGGCGGTGGCATTACTAATGAAAAACTGTTTTTT. Translating it yields CGAGGGITNEKLFF.

The chain links TRBV2 to TRBJ1-5; D possibly corresponds to TRBD1 (5 bases). The CDR3 is made up of 13 amino acids. V lost 6 bases, J lost 6 bases, and 12 bases lay in between. Germline CDR1 reads SNHLY; CDR2 reads FYNNEI. The CDR3 is CASSGTGGQPQHF. The CDR3 DNA reads TGTGCCAGCAGCGGGACGGGGGGTCAGCCCCAGCATTTT.

J is TRBJ1-1 and V is TRBV3-1 (or the pseudogene TRBV3-2); D is undetermined. Trimming shortened V by 5 bases and J by 2 bases, and 15 bases separated the two germline ends. CDR1 and CDR2 from the germline V gene are LGHDT and YNNKEL (reference sequence). This CDR3 contains 15 residues. The CDR3 loop is CASSSEQKANTEAFF. The CDR3 DNA sequence: TGTGCCAGCAGCTCGGAACAGAAGGCAAACACTGAAGCTTTCTTT.

The chain carries TRBV9 and TRBJ1-4, with 10 bases aligning to TRBD1. This CDR3 has 18 residues. Trimming took 4 bases from V and 6 from J; bases not matched to a gene: 15. Germline V gives CDR1 SGDLS, CDR2 YYNGEE. The CDR3 here is CASSPRDRGALRDEKLFF. CDR3 bases: TGTGCCAGCAGCCCCCGGGACAGGGGAGCCTTACGAGATGAAAAACTGTTTTTT.

This chain links TRBV4-3 with TRBJ1-2; a weak D match, TRBD1 (5 bases). Germline assignment: CDR1 LGHNA and CDR2 YSLEER. This CDR3 region has 17 residues. With 4 bases removed from V and 3 bases from J, the gap between germline ends came to 21 bases. In DNA form, the CDR3 reads TGCGCCAGCAGCCCTGCGTTTGTCGCCTTAGGGGACTATGGCTACACCTTC. Translating gives CASSPAFVALGDYGYTF.

The genes are TRBV27 and TRBJ2-7, with 14 bases lining up with TRBD2. Germline V lookup: CDR1 MNHEY, CDR2 SMNVEV (reference sequence). The CDR3 is 18 amino acids. J lost 0 bases, V lost 3 bases, and 7 bases had no gene match. As DNA, the CDR3 is TGTGCCAGCAGTTTCGAGGGACTAGCGGGAGAGAACTCCTACGAGCAGTACTTC. This translates into CASSFEGLAGENSYEQYF.

The chain employs TRBV19 and TRBJ1-2; D remains ambiguous. Deletions cut 3 bases from V and 6 bases from J, with 14 bases between. The CDR3 length is 14 residues. Germline V gene lookup returns CDR1 LNHDA and CDR2 SQIVND (reference sequence). The DNA of the CDR3 is TGTGCCAGTAGTATCGCCACACTAACGAATGGCTACACCTTC. Translated, it gives CASSIATLTNGYTF.

CDR3 residues: CASSWVSAGPNEQFF. In DNA form, the CDR3 reads TGTGCCAGCAGTTGGGTTAGTGCGGGGCCGAATGAGCAGTTCTTC. This chain joins TRBV6-2 or TRBV6-3 and TRBJ2-1; D perhaps matches TRBD2 (6 bases). The germline V and J ends were trimmed by 4 bases and 7 bases, with 17 bases remaining between them. CDR3 length: 15 residues. CDR1 and CDR2 from the germline V gene are MNHEY and SVGEGT.

The chain recombines TRBV18 with TRBJ2-7; D gene uncertain. The CDR3 is made up of 13 amino acids. Between the trimmed V and J ends, which lost 1 base and 0 bases, there was a span of 4 bases. Germline-derived CDR1 and CDR2 are KGHSH and LQKENI. For the CDR3, the DNA is TGTGCCAGCTCACCACAGAGCTCCTACGAGCAGTACTTC. Translation: CASSPQSSYEQYF.

This clone was observed a single time. This sequence joins TRBV5-1 and TRBJ2-1; 10 bases align to TRBD1. The V gene end was trimmed by 4 bases and the J gene end by 3 bases; junction bases not matched to a gene: 7. The CDR3 length is 16 residues. Germline V gene data show CDR1 as SGHRS and CDR2 as YFSETQ. The CDR3 DNA is TGCGCCAGCAGCCCGGGACAGGGGAGCGACTACAATGAGCAGTTCTTC. Its translation is CASSPGQGSDYNEQFF.

This chain joins TRBV19 and TRBJ1-5; unclear D gene. The CDR3 runs to 15 residues. Germline V gives CDR1 LNHDA, CDR2 SQIVND (reference sequence). V was trimmed by 5 bases and J by 0 bases, leaving 11 bases between them. CDR3 sequence (DNA): TGTGCCAGTAGTTGGACTGGGCTTAGCAATCAGCCCCAGCATTTT. Its translation is CASSWTGLSNQPQHF.

This rearrangement joins TRBV15 to TRBJ1-5, with a possible D match to TRBD1 (6 bases). V was pared by 6 bases and J by 0 bases, with 15 bases between. This CDR3 is built from 16 residues. CDR1 and CDR2 (germline): LNHNV, YYDKDF (reference sequence). CDR3 nucleotide sequence: TGTGCCACCAGGGCCAGGGGTCAATATAGCAATCAGCCCCAGCATTTT. This sequence encodes CATRARGQYSNQPQHF.

Comment on this clone: At the DNA level, this CDR3 is encoded by other sequences in the same sample as well. The V call is TRBV11-3, the J call TRBJ1-1, with a possible D match to TRBD1 (5 bases). In germline, CDR1 is SGHNT, CDR2 YENEEA. The length of the CDR3 is 13 residues. The ends were cut back, 0 bases at V and 5 bases at J, with 7 bases in the middle. The CDR3 DNA follows: TGTGCCAGCAGCTTAGAGGGGGGAACTGAAGCTTTCTTT. Encoded protein: CASSLEGGTEAFF.

The sample holds a few counts of this clone. This sequence joins TRBV7-9 and TRBJ2-1; 9 bases are a match to TRBD1. This CDR3 comprises 17 residues. In germline, CDR1 is SEHNR, CDR2 FQNEAQ (reference sequence). Trimming at V came to 5 bases and at J to 7 bases, leaving 15 bases not matched to a gene. The DNA of the CDR3 is TGTGCCAGCAGCCCCCCCGGGGGGAACAGGGGGCTAAATGAGCAGTTCTTC. It yields the protein CASSPPGGNRGLNEQFF.